This TCR beta chain originates from a study of blood T cell repertoires in COVID-19 (dated by TCRdb to about 2020). Concerning the study at large: Samples covering the acute and convalescent phases of COVID-19 were provided by collaborators in the United States, Italy and Spain. The material from the prospective study consisted of cDNA or gDNA derived from T cells, B-cell-depleted T cells, or PBMCs. The dataset comprised deeply sampled blood TCRbeta repertoires from subjects exposed to, actively infected with, or recovered from COVID-19. The repertoires were released in a freely available public database meant as a resource for research on the immune response to SARS-CoV-2. The samples were drawn from two sources: the first 160 participants of the ongoing ImmuneRACE study, and 1,254 subjects contributed by 6 global collaborators. Nearly every sample came with metadata listing a de-identified subject ID, COVID-19 status, age in years and sex. Where HLA class I and class II types were available, the types were taken from metadata supplied by the sample provider, not from assay-based typing. Study-wide conclusions, independent of this receptor: Clinical and demographic metadata were provided uncurated, with the amount varying by source and participant.

Another Seattle source contributed samples from volunteer blood donors who had recovered from COVID-19. Whole blood was collected in K2EDTA tubes by collaborating institutions according to the institutions' own protocols. For TCRbeta analysis, collaborators shipped samples as frozen whole blood, isolated PBMCs, or DNA extracted from either of those sample types. The immunoSEQ Assay, a bias-controlled multiplex PCR, was used to amplify TCRbeta CDR3 regions from genomic DNA. As for the authors' bioinformatics: The number of nucleated cells in each sample was estimated by amplification of reference gene primers within the assay. To quantify the absolute abundance of each unique TCRbeta CDR3 rearrangement, sequence reads were collapsed and filtered. For each sample, productive Simpson clonality was calculated as the square root of Simpson's diversity index over productive rearrangements. The immuneACCESS repertoire file appears here via TCRdb, limited to in-frame rearrangements. These files lack a portion of the clones; in checked studies, under half of the deficit traces to unresolved V genes, and the cause of the others is not known. For V, J and clone size, that table is used; D and trimming come from the DNA. Counted in this sample were about 280,000 clones; about 83% of them appeared once. The top ten clonotypes cover around a tenth of the sample.

V loses 5 bases of germline sequence and J loses 8 bases, and the interval between the two ends is 12 bases. Spanning cysteine to phenylalanine, the CDR3 consists of 12 amino acids. CDR3 DNA is the only sequence kept; it has 36 bases, read in frame from the first base. This clone was picked up a small number of times. The antigen it recognizes is unknown. Base qualities are missing; no much larger clone stands one base away. Sequencing was carried out using peripheral blood. This TCR derives from a woman aged 45 to 65 who had recovered from COVID-19. The chain uses TRBV12-3 or TRBV12-4 and TRBJ1-2; confidence is insufficient to name the D gene. This receptor carries the CDR3 CASSLGVWGYTF. The base sequence is TGTGCCAGCAGTCTGGGCGTTTGGGGCTACACCTTC.